The 28 T cell receptor beta chains below all came from one sample that was sequenced in a study of T cells after yellow fever vaccination. MiXCR was run by TCRdb on the 5' RACE reads, yielding one entry per CDR3 protein. The data contain some 560,000 distinct CDR3 sequences, 15% to 20% of them seen just once; the ten biggest clones take up roughly an eighth. The sample was PBMCs, taken 15 days after the yellow fever booster vaccination. The origin of the receptors is a man aged 25-45 years who received the YFV17D yellow fever vaccine.

The rearrangement joins TRBV24-1 to TRBJ2-3, with 9 nucleotides matching TRBD1. V gave up 4 bases and J gave up 6 bases; unmatched junction bases: 10. Germline V gene data show CDR1 as KGHDR and CDR2 as SFDVKD. CDR3 length: 16 residues. The CDR3 nucleotides are TGTGCCACCAGTGACACCGGGACAGGGCCACCGGATACGCAGTATTTT. Protein product: CATSDTGTGPPDTQYF.

V usage is TRBV7-2 and J usage is TRBJ2-5; D call uncertain. Trimming took 1 base from V and 5 from J, leaving 14 bases between them. Germline V gives CDR1 SGHTA, CDR2 FQGNSA. The CDR3 totals 15 residues. This CDR3 reads CASSLVSSGSETQYF. For the CDR3, the DNA is TGTGCCAGCAGCTTAGTATCGTCGGGTTCGGAGACCCAGTACTTC.

This clonotype has a handful of counts. This chain links TRBV25-1 with TRBJ1-4; possibly TRBD1 for D (5 bases). CDR1 MGHDK and CDR2 SYGVNS come from the germline V gene. The CDR3 is 15 amino acids. The ends were cut back, 1 base at V and 0 bases at J, with 6 bases in the middle. The CDR3 here is CASSESGATNEKLFF. The DNA of the CDR3 is TGTGCCAGCAGTGAATCGGGGGCAACTAATGAAAAACTGTTTTTT.

This clonotype was seen a handful of times. The rearrangement joins TRBV11-2 to TRBJ2-4; D call uncertain. The CDR3 runs to 13 residues. V was shortened by 10 bases and J by 3 bases, with 13 bases between the two germline ends. The germline V gene encodes CDR1 SGHAT and CDR2 FQNNGV. CDR3 amino acids: CATKQWGKNIQYF. CDR3 in DNA: TGTGCCACCAAGCAGTGGGGCAAAAACATTCAGTACTTC.

This chain uses TRBV25-1 with TRBJ1-2; 12 positions agree with TRBD1. Germline V gene data show CDR1 as MGHDK and CDR2 as SYGVNS. The V gene end was trimmed by 8 bases and the J gene end by 7 bases; junction bases not matched to a gene: 14. The CDR3 runs 16 residues. The CDR3 protein is CASYDLGQGALGGYTF. The CDR3 region has the DNA TGTGCCAGCTATGACTTGGGACAGGGGGCGCTTGGTGGCTACACCTTC.

This chain links TRBV6-5 with TRBJ1-2; 7 nucleotides agree with TRBD1. Germline trimming cut 0 bases from V and 8 bases from J; bases unmatched to any gene: 9. Germline V gene lookup returns CDR1 MNHEY and CDR2 SVGAGI. The CDR3 contains 15 residues. The CDR3 sequence: CASSYSYRQGYGYTF. In DNA, the CDR3 is TGTGCCAGCAGTTACTCATACCGACAGGGATACGGCTACACCTTC.

This clonotype turned up a few times. V usage is TRBV20-1 and J usage is TRBJ2-1, with 7 bases identical to TRBD2. V dropped 2 bases and J dropped 6; count of bases not matched to a gene: 7. Germline V gives CDR1 DFQATT, CDR2 SNEGSKA (reference sequence). The CDR3 has 14 amino acids. The CDR3 DNA reads as TGCAGTGCTAGAACCGGGACTATCCTCAATGAGCAGTTCTTC. It specifies CSARTGTILNEQFF.

This clonotype has at least ten counts. The genes are TRBV3-1 and TRBJ2-5; 12 positions match TRBD2. This CDR3 comprises 17 residues. V was pared by 6 bases and J by 4 bases, with 12 bases of the junction left unmatched. The germline gives CDR1 LGHDT, CDR2 YNNKEL (reference sequence). Written as DNA, the CDR3 is TGTGCCAGCAGTCCATTTCCTAGCGGGAGGGTAAGAGAGACCCAGTACTTC. Protein sequence: CASSPFPSGRVRETQYF.

The CDR3 spells CASSRSTGPPYEQYF. The CDR3 DNA is TGCGCCAGCAGCCGCTCCACCGGCCCTCCCTACGAGCAGTACTTC. The genes are TRBV5-1 and TRBJ2-7; the D is unclear. The V end lost 4 bases, the J end lost 2 bases, and 16 bases lay between the germline ends. The CDR3 runs to 15 residues. The V gene's germline CDR1 is SGHRS and CDR2 YFSETQ.

J is TRBJ2-3 and V is TRBV28, with 7 bases that match TRBD1. Germline assignment: CDR1 MDHEN and CDR2 SYDVKM. Trimming at V came to 3 bases and at J to 0 bases, leaving 15 bases not matched to a gene. The CDR3 has 19 residues. The CDR3 here is CASSFSRTGQFTSTDTQYF. Here the CDR3 DNA reads TGTGCCAGCAGTTTTTCGAGGACAGGACAATTTACTAGCACAGATACGCAGTATTTT.

There are a few counts of this clonotype. The V gene is TRBV9, the J gene TRBJ2-5; D is perhaps TRBD1 (5 bases). Per the germline V gene, CDR1 is SGDLS and CDR2 is YYNGEE. This CDR3 spans 15 amino acids. Trimming cost V 0 bases and J 1 base, with 10 bases left between them. CDR3 sequence (DNA): TGTGCCAGCAGCGTAGAAGGGGCCCTCCAAGAGACCCAGTACTTC. Amino acid sequence: CASSVEGALQETQYF.

This chain connects TRBV27 to TRBJ2-3; 8 nucleotides line up with TRBD2. CDR1 and CDR2 (germline): MNHEY, SMNVEV (reference sequence). Losses at the gene ends were 2 bases for V and 5 bases for J; bases not matched to a gene: 9. This CDR3 region has 16 residues. In nucleotides, the CDR3 is TGTGCCAGCAGTTTACGCACTAGCGGAAAAGGAGATACGCAGTATTTT. It translates to CASSLRTSGKGDTQYF.

In this sample, this clonotype turned up a few times. The chain employs TRBV29-1 and TRBJ2-7; TRBD1 aligns across 8 bases. Germline V CDR1 and CDR2: SQVTM, ANQGSEA. CDR3 length equals 13 residues. V shed 6 bases, J shed 3 bases, and the junction held 7 bases outside the gene matches. The DNA of the CDR3 is TGCAGCGTCCAGGGGGCAGGGGACTACGAGCAGTACTTC. It specifies CSVQGAGDYEQYF.

The chain has TRBV29-1 and TRBJ2-1; D possibly corresponds to TRBD2 (5 bases). The CDR3 length is 15 residues. Trimming removed 4 bases from V and 0 bases from J, with 13 bases in between. The germline CDR1 and CDR2 sequences are SQVTM and ANQGSEA. This CDR3 reads CSVAPRGSSYNEQFF. Here the CDR3 DNA reads TGCAGCGTTGCTCCACGGGGTAGCTCCTACAATGAGCAGTTCTTC.

The rearrangement uses TRBV5-1 and TRBJ2-7; TRBD1 aligns across 12 bases. There are 14 residues in the CDR3. CDR1 SGHRS and CDR2 YFSETQ come from the germline V gene. V was clipped by 4 bases and J by 7 bases; unmatched bases: 6. The CDR3 is CASSPGTGGVEQYF. For the CDR3, the DNA is TGCGCCAGCAGCCCCGGGACAGGGGGCGTAGAGCAGTACTTC.

This clonotype was seen only a few times. V and J are TRBV7-2 and TRBJ2-3; possible D gene TRBD1, 5 bases. This CDR3 comprises 16 residues. The V gene's germline CDR1 is SGHTA and CDR2 FQGNSA. With 5 bases removed from V and 2 bases from J, the gap between germline ends came to 17 bases. In DNA form, the CDR3 reads TGTGCCAGCAGCATCGCCTCATTGGGGCTCACAGATACGCAGTATTTT. Its protein is CASSIASLGLTDTQYF.

This clonotype has ten or more counts. The chain has TRBV7-2 and TRBJ2-1; 9 bases agree with TRBD2. V was pared by 3 bases and J by 4 bases, with 4 bases of the junction left unmatched. Germline CDR1 reads SGHTA; CDR2 reads FQGNSA. CDR3 length equals 15 residues. The CDR3 here is CASSLSAGGYNEQFF. CDR3 sequence (DNA): TGTGCCAGCAGCTTGTCTGCGGGAGGGTACAATGAGCAGTTCTTC.

This chain connects TRBV6-1 to TRBJ1-3; 9 bases fit TRBD1. The ends lost 7 bases at V and 1 base at J; junction bases unmatched: 5. Germline CDR1 MNHNS, CDR2 SASEGT. The CDR3 is 15 amino acids. CDR3 sequence reads: CASTQGAFSGNTIYF. CDR3 DNA sequence: TGTGCCAGCACACAGGGGGCGTTTTCTGGAAACACCATATATTTT.

This chain joins TRBV2 and TRBJ2-3; either TRBD1 or TRBD2 may supply D (6 bases each). The CDR3 is 14 residues long. V was cut by 9 bases and J by 3 bases, with 16 bases left in between. Germline-derived CDR1 and CDR2 are SNHLY and FYNNEI. The CDR3: CASQKQGGTDTQYF. The CDR3 bases are TGTGCCAGTCAAAAGCAAGGGGGGACAGATACGCAGTATTTT. Full variable domain (missing parts from reference TRBV2 and TRBJ2-3): EPEVTQTPSHQVTQMGQEVILRCVPISNHLYFYWYRQILGQKVEFLVSFYNNEISEKSEIFDDQFSVERPDGSNFTLKIRSTKLEDSAMYFCASQKQGGTDTQYFGPGTRLTVL.

The J gene is TRBJ2-1, the V gene TRBV20-1; D gene uncertain. Trimming removed 3 bases at V and 4 bases at J, with 13 bases between. Per germline, CDR1 DFQATT and CDR2 SNEGSKA (reference sequence). The CDR3 sequence is 14 residues long. The CDR3 is CSARHRPTYNEQFF. Here the CDR3 DNA reads TGCAGTGCTAGGCACCGCCCAACTTACAATGAGCAGTTCTTC.

This chain joins TRBV11-1 and TRBJ2-3; D unresolved. V was pared by 1 base and J by 6 bases, with 8 bases between. CDR3 length: 13 residues. Germline V gene sequence: CDR1 SGHAT, CDR2 FQDESV (reference sequence). The CDR3 DNA sequence: TGTGCCAGCAGCTTAGGGTTTCGTGATACGCAGTATTTT. Amino acid sequence: CASSLGFRDTQYF.

The V call is TRBV20-1, the J call TRBJ2-7, with D perhaps matching TRBD2 (6 bases). The ends were cut back, 5 bases at V and 3 bases at J, with 14 bases in the middle. The CDR3 is 13 amino acids. Germline loops: CDR1 DFQATT, CDR2 SNEGSKA (reference sequence). CDR3 protein: CSAGQSGYYEQYF. The CDR3 DNA sequence: TGCAGTGCTGGACAAAGCGGGTACTACGAGCAGTACTTC.

V and J are TRBV10-3 and TRBJ1-1; TRBD1 is a possible D gene (5 bases). V shed 7 bases and J shed 4 bases, with 16 bases lying between them. Per germline, CDR1 ENHRY and CDR2 SYGVKD. The CDR3 sequence is 14 residues long. For the CDR3, the DNA is TGTGCCATCACTGGGGACGGGCTCTTCACTGAAGCTTTCTTT. This translates into CAITGDGLFTEAFF.

This clonotype appeared a single time. The V call is TRBV6-1, the J call TRBJ1-2, with unresolved D. The CDR3 is 15 amino acids. Germline V gene data show CDR1 as MNHNS and CDR2 as SASEGT. V dropped 3 bases and J dropped 0 bases, with 11 bases sitting between them. The DNA for the CDR3 is TGTGCCAGCAGTGACGTACAGCGAGCTAACTATGGCTACACCTTC. Its protein product is CASSDVQRANYGYTF.

There are a few counts of this clonotype. The rearrangement uses TRBV20-1 and TRBJ2-1; TRBD2 might be the D (6 bases). Germline loops: CDR1 DFQATT, CDR2 SNEGSKA (reference sequence). Trimming shortened V by 4 bases and J by 6 bases, and 13 bases separated the two germline ends. The CDR3 contains 13 residues. CDR3: CSAMTRRSNEQFF. The CDR3 DNA follows: TGCAGTGCTATGACTAGAAGATCCAATGAGCAGTTCTTC.

The chain uses TRBV28 and TRBJ2-7, with TRBD2 identical over 10 bases. The germline gives CDR1 MDHEN, CDR2 SYDVKM. The CDR3 loop spans 16 amino acids. V gave up 7 bases and J gave up 4 bases; unmatched junction bases: 13. The CDR3 sequence: CASTLRRLAGNYEQYF. DNA of the CDR3: TGTGCCAGCACCCTGCGGCGACTAGCGGGTAATTACGAGCAGTACTTC.

This clonotype has a handful of counts. The CDR3 DNA reads TGTGCCAGCAGCTCCCTAGCGGACCTCTACAATGAGCAGTTCTTC. It encodes CASSSLADLYNEQFF. V is TRBV14 and J is TRBJ2-1; the match to TRBD2 covers 7 bases. V lost 5 bases to trimming and J lost 3 bases; unmatched junction nucleotides: 7. This CDR3 spans 15 amino acids. Germline V gives CDR1 SGHDN, CDR2 FVKESK.

This clonotype was seen more than once but under ten times. The chain links TRBV20-1 to TRBJ2-7, with 8 bases matching TRBD2. V was pared by 2 bases and J by 6 bases, with 21 bases of the junction left unmatched. Germline V lookup: CDR1 DFQATT, CDR2 SNEGSKA (reference sequence). This CDR3 region has 18 residues. The CDR3 here is CSARSSRNGREGLVEQYF. The CDR3 nucleotides read TGCAGTGCTAGATCCTCAAGAAATGGTCGGGAGGGCCTAGTCGAGCAGTACTTC.